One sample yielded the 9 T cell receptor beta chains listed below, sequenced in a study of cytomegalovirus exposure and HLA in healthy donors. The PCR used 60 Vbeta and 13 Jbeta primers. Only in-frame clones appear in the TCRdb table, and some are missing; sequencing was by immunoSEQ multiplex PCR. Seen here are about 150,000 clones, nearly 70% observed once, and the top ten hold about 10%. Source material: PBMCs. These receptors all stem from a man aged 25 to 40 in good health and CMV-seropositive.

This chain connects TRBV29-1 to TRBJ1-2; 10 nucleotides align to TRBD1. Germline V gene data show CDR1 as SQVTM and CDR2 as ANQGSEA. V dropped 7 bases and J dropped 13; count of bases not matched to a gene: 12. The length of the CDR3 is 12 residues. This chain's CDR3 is CSDHGTGAIFTF. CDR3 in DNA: TGCAGCGACCACGGGACAGGGGCTATTTTCACCTTC. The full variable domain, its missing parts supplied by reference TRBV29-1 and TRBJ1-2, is SAVISQKPSRDICQRGTSLTIQCQVDSQVTMMFWYRQQPGQSLTLIATANQGSEATYESGFVIDKFPISRPNLTFSTLTVSNMSPEDSSIYLCSDHGTGAIFTFGSGTRLTVV.

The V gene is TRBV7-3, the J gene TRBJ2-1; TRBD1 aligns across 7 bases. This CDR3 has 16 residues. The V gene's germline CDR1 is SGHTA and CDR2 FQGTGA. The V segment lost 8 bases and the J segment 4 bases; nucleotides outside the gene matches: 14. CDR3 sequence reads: CASANTGDGIYNEQFF. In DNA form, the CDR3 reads TGTGCCAGCGCAAATACAGGGGACGGCATTTACAATGAGCAGTTCTTC.

The CDR3 region has the DNA TGTGCCAGCAGTTACTTTTTCTGGACAGCAACGAACACCGGGGAGCTGTTTTTT. Residues: CASSYFFWTATNTGELFF. The chain uses TRBV6-7 and TRBJ2-2; possible D gene TRBD1, 6 bases. TRBV6-7 qualifies as an ORF whose function is uncertain. CDR3 size: 18 residues. Between the trimmed V and J ends, which lost 1 base and 0 bases, there was a span of 15 bases.

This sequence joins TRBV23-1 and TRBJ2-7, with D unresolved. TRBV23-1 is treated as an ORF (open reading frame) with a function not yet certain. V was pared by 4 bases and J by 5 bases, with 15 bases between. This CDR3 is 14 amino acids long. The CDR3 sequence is CASSPTWAVDEQYF. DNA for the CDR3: TGCGCCAGCAGTCCCACATGGGCCGTGGACGAGCAGTACTTC.

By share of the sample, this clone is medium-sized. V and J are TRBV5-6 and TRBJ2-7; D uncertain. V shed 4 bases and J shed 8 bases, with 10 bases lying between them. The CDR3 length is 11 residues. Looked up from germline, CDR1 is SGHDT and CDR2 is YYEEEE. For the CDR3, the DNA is TGTGCCAGCAGCACCGACACTCAGCAGTACTTC. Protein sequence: CASSTDTQQYF. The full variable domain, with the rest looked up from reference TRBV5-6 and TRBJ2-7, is DAGVTQSPTHLIKTRGQQVTLRCSPKSGHDTVSWYQQALGQGPQFIFQYYEEEERQRGNFPDRFSGHQFPNYSSELNVNALLLGDSALYLCASSTDTQQYFGPGTRLTVT.

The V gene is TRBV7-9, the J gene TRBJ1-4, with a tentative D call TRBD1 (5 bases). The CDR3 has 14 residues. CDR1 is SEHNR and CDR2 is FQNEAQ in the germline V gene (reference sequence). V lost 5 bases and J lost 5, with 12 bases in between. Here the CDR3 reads CASSLGHVNEKLFF. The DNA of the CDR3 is TGTGCCAGCAGCCTAGGACACGTCAATGAAAAACTGTTTTTT.

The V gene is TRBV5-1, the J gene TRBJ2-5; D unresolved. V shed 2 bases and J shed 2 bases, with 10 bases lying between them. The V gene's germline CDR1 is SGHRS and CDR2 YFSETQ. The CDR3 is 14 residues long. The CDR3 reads CASSFFGQQETQYF. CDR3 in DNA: TGCGCCAGCAGCTTTTTTGGGCAGCAAGAGACCCAGTACTTC.

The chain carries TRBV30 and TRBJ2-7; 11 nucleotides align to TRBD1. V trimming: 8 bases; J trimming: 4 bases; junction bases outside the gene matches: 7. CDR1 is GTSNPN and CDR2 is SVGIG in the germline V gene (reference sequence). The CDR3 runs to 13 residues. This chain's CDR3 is CAGRTGGAYEQYF. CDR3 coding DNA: TGTGCCGGTCGGACAGGGGGCGCTTACGAGCAGTACTTC.

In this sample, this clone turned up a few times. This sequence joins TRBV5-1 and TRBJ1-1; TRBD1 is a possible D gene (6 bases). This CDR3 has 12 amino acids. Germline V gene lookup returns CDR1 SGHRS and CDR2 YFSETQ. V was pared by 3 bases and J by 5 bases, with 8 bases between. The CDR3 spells CASSSGVTEAFF. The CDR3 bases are TGCGCCAGCAGCTCAGGGGTTACTGAAGCTTTCTTT.